This is a list of T cell receptor beta chains from one sample in a study of blood T cell repertoires in COVID-19. TCRdb keeps only in-frame clones here, not all; method: immunoSEQ multiplex PCR. The data hold a few hundred thousand clones, with roughly 85% observed a single time. The sequenced sample was PBMCs or T cells enriched from blood (not recorded which). All receptors come from a man in his forties who had recovered from COVID-19. Each CDR3 is given with its conserved first and last residue. The D gene is left open where the match is weak.

CASSLDGQIPQETQYF	TRBV5-4	TRBJ2-5	NA
CASSSREELAGDEQYF	TRBV28	TRBJ2-7	TRBD2
CASSSPEDYEQYF	TRBV28	TRBJ2-7	NA
CASSLALVAGIQETQYF	TRBV7-8	TRBJ2-5	TRBD2
CASRVGQGDKSEKLFF	TRBV7-9	TRBJ1-4	TRBD1
CAWSGAVGGSGELFF	TRBV30	TRBJ2-2	NA
CASSLHPVTGVPGELFF	TRBV5-1	TRBJ2-2	TRBD1
CASSFLAGVNEQYF	TRBV27	TRBJ2-7	TRBD2
CASTNREGTGDEQFF	TRBV25-1	TRBJ2-1	TRBD2
CASSLISGRFYYNEQFF	TRBV5-1	TRBJ2-1	TRBD2
CASSSGRGTEAFF	TRBV27	TRBJ1-1	NA
CASSLARGTGELFF	TRBV7-2	TRBJ2-2	NA
CASSQSGKGTEAFF	TRBV3-1/TRBV3-2	TRBJ1-1	NA
CASSRRGDRRTDTQYF	TRBV19	TRBJ2-3	TRBD1
CASSTGTSGSTDTQYF	TRBV5-4	TRBJ2-3	TRBD2
CASSQGLAGNEQFF	TRBV5-1	TRBJ2-1	TRBD2
CASSLWGRGAEQYF	TRBV7-2	TRBJ2-7	NA
CASSPAGTEDEKLFF	TRBV5-1	TRBJ1-4	TRBD1
CASTPGRPYEQYF	TRBV6-5	TRBJ2-7	NA
CASSMGTATYEQYF	TRBV19	TRBJ2-7	TRBD1
CASSRGQGVNSPYEQYF	TRBV19	TRBJ2-7	TRBD1
CASSLALNEKLFF	TRBV5-8	TRBJ1-4	NA
CASSTSDRIQETQYF	TRBV19	TRBJ2-5	NA
CASSGGNSGANVLTF	TRBV5-1	TRBJ2-6	NA
CASSQVWGGGIYEQYF	TRBV4-1	TRBJ2-7	TRBD2
CASRGKGAFTDTQYF	TRBV5-1	TRBJ2-3	TRBD1
CASRDRGSYEQYF	TRBV28	TRBJ2-7	TRBD1
CATSRGGLTPGTEAFF	TRBV15	TRBJ1-1	NA
CAWSVRNSRYGYTF	TRBV30	TRBJ1-2	NA
CSAGQGPSTQYF	TRBV29-1	TRBJ2-5	TRBD1
CATSDSRDNEQFF	TRBV24-1	TRBJ2-1	NA
CASSSTGYEQYF	TRBV27	TRBJ2-7	NA
CASSYRDRGNYEQYF	TRBV4-1	TRBJ2-7	TRBD1
CASSRAGNPTTYEQYF	TRBV9	TRBJ2-7	NA
CASSVVDREGGETQYF	TRBV9	TRBJ2-5	NA
CASYTSYNSPLHF	TRBV28	TRBJ1-6	NA
CASSPRSGSPNYGYTF	TRBV9	TRBJ1-2	NA
CASSQDRGLAGYQETQYF	TRBV14	TRBJ2-5	TRBD2
CAWSYRGSSYEQYF	TRBV30	TRBJ2-7	TRBD1
CATSRRTETYEQYF	TRBV19	TRBJ2-7	NA
CASSVRGVDETQYF	TRBV18	TRBJ2-5	TRBD2
CASTTSGTSAYEQYF	TRBV10-2	TRBJ2-7	TRBD2
CASSETGSEQYF	TRBV6-1	TRBJ2-7	TRBD1
CASSDPGTSGSSSLGYEQYF	TRBV19	TRBJ2-7	TRBD2
CASAKGQTATDTQYF	TRBV12-5	TRBJ2-3	TRBD1
CASSHTGPTNSPLHF	TRBV4-3	TRBJ1-6	NA
CASSSTGGSNTEAFF	TRBV7-3	TRBJ1-1	TRBD1
CASSGGGSGIQETQYF	TRBV9	TRBJ2-5	TRBD2
CASSPHNPNQRGYTF	TRBV27	TRBJ1-2	NA
CASRQKQGPHYGYTF	TRBV6-5	TRBJ1-2	TRBD1
CARSLPIAGGAGANVLTF	TRBV5-3	TRBJ2-6	TRBD2
CASSLYGQGVRSYNEQFF	TRBV5-6	TRBJ2-1	TRBD1
CATSEPGGMGSGANVLTF	TRBV24-1	TRBJ2-6	TRBD2
CASSLRPPGNQPQHF	TRBV28	TRBJ1-5	NA
CASSLDPGLAGTGELFF	TRBV5-1	TRBJ2-2	TRBD2
CASSLNWPPTGELFF	TRBV3-1/TRBV3-2	TRBJ2-2	NA
CASSLAGVQPQHF	TRBV5-1	TRBJ1-5	NA
CASSSGTSLYRYEQYF	TRBV28	TRBJ2-7	TRBD2
CASSQGGSGLATTYEQYF	TRBV7-9	TRBJ2-7	TRBD2